This TCR beta chain was found in a study of blood T cell repertoires in COVID-19. Study-wide background: Nucleic acid was either cDNA or gDNA, and it came from T cells, B-cell-depleted T cells, or PBMCs.

In the original processing: Amplified reference gene primers provided the basis for estimating nucleated cell counts. The data were produced by immunoSEQ multiplex PCR, yet TCRdb's version contains in-frame clones alone and is incomplete. V, J and clone size were drawn from that table, and D and trimming were deduced from the DNA. The data contain roughly 260,000 clones, 70% to 90% of them seen just once; the ten biggest clones take up under 2.5%. Germline V gives CDR1 MDHEN, CDR2 SYDVKM. This CDR3 region has 17 residues. V was pared by 5 bases and J by 5 bases, with 10 bases of the junction left unmatched.

Sequences were obtained from peripheral blood. The receptor comes from a woman between 35 and 50 years old who had recovered from COVID-19. This chain links TRBV28 with TRBJ1-6; 9 bases align to TRBD1. The CDR3 coding sequence is TGTGCCAGCAGTCCTACCGGACAGGGGATTCATAATTCACCCCTCCACTTT. Protein product: CASSPTGQGIHNSPLHF.